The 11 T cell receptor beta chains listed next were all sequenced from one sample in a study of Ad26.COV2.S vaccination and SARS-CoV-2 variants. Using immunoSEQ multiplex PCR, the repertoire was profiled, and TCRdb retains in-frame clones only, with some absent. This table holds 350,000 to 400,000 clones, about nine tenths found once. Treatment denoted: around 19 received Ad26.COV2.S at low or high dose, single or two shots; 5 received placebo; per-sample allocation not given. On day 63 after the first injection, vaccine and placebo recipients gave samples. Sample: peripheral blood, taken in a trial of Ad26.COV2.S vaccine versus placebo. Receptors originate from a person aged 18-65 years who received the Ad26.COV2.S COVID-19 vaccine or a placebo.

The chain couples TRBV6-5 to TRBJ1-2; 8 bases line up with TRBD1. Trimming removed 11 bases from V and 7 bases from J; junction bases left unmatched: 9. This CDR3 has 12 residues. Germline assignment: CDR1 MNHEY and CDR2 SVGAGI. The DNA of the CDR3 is TGTGCCTGCTCGCAGGGGGCGCGTGGCTACACCTTC. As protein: CACSQGARGYTF.

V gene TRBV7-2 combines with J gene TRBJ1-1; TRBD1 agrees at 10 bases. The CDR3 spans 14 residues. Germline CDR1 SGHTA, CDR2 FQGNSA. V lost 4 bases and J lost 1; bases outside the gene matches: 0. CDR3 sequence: CASSWDRGNTEAFF. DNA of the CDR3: TGTGCCAGCAGCTGGGACAGGGGGAACACTGAAGCTTTCTTT. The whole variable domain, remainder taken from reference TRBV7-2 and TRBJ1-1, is GAGVSQSPSNKVTEKGKDVELRCDPISGHTALYWYRQSLGQGLEFLIYFQGNSAPDKSGLPSDRFSAERTGGSVSTLTIQRTQQEDSAVYLCASSWDRGNTEAFFGQGTRLTVV.

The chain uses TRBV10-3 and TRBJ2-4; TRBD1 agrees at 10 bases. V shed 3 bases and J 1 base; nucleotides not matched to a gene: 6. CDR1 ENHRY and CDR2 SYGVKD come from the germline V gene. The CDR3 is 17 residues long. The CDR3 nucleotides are TGTGCCATCAGTGACGACGGACAGGGGGAGGCCAAAAACATTCAGTACTTC. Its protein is CAISDDGQGEAKNIQYF.

The CDR3 loop is CASSQGQRGAHEQYF. The DNA for the CDR3 is TGTGCCAGCAGCCAAGGCCAGCGGGGGGCCCACGAGCAGTACTTC. The rearrangement joins TRBV3-1 (or the pseudogene TRBV3-2) to TRBJ2-7, with 9 bases lining up with TRBD2. With V trimmed by 1 base and J by 5 bases, 6 bases remained unmatched. The germline V gene encodes CDR1 LGHDT and CDR2 YNNKEL (reference sequence). The CDR3 extends over 15 amino acids.

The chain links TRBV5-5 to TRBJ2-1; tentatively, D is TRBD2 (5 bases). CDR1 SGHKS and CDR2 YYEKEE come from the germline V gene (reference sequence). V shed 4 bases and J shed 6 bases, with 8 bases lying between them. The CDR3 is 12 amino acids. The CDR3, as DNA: TGTGCCAGCAGCGCCCGGGGCAATGAGCAGTTCTTC. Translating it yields CASSARGNEQFF.

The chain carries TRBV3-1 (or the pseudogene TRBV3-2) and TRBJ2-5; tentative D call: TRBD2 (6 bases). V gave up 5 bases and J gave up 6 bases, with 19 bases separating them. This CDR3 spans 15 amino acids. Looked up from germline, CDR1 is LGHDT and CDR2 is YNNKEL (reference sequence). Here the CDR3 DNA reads TGTGCCAGCAGCTATTTCGGGTCTAGCGTCCAGACCCAGTACTTC. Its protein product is CASSYFGSSVQTQYF.

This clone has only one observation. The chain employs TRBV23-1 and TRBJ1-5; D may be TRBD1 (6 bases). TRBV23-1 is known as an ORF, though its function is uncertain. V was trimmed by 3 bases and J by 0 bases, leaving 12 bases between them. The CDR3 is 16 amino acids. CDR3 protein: CASSHGQTNSNQPQHF. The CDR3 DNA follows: TGCGCCAGCAGTCATGGACAGACAAATAGCAATCAGCCCCAGCATTTT.

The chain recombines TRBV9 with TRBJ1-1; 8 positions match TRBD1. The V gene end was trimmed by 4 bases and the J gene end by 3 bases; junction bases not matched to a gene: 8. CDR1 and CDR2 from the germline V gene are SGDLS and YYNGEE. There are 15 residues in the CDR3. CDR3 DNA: TGTGCCAGCAGCCCCGACAGGGGTTGGGACACTGAAGCTTTCTTT. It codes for CASSPDRGWDTEAFF.

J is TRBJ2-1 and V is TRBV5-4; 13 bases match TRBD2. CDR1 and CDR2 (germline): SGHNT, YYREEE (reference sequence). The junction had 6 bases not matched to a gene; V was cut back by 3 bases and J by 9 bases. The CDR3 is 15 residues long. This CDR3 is CASSSMTSGGFEQFF. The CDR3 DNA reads TGTGCCAGCAGCTCCATGACTAGCGGGGGGTTTGAGCAGTTCTTC. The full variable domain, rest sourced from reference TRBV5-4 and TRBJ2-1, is ETGVTQSPTHLIKTRGQQVTLRCSSQSGHNTVSWYQQALGQGPQFIFQYYREEENGRGNFPPRFSGLQFPNYSSELNVNALELDDSALYLCASSSMTSGGFEQFFGPGTRLTVL.

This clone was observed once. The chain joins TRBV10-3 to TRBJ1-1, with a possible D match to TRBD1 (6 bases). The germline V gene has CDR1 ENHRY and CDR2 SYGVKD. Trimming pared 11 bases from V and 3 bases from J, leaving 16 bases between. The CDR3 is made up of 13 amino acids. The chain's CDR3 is CAASQGGYTEAFF. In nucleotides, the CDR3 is TGTGCCGCGTCACAGGGAGGATACACTGAAGCTTTCTTT.

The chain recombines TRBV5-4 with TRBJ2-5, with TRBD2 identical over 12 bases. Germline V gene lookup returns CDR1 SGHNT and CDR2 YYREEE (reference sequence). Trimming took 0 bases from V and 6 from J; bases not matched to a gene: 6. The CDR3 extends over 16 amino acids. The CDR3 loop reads CASSLVPSGGEKTQYF. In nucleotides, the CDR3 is TGTGCCAGCAGCTTGGTCCCTAGCGGGGGGGAAAAGACCCAGTACTTC.